Listed below are T cell receptor beta chains from one sample, sequenced in a study of CXCR3-negative and CXCR3-positive naive CD8 T cells. TCRdb re-analyzed the 5' RACE reads; it lists each CDR3 protein once, without DNA. Its listing shows tens of thousands of distinct CDR3 sequences. Sequenced material: naive CXCR3- CD8+ T cells from blood. The receptor source for this set is a human donor in good health. Some clones in this sample may be carry-over from other donors' samples. Each CDR3 is given with its conserved first and last residue. A clone size is listed for some rows: how often the clone was seen (once, few, many), or a class if it is expanded.

V	size	J	CDR3
TRBV12-3/TRBV12-4	-	TRBJ2-1	CASSPVGGANNEQFF
TRBV5-1	-	TRBJ2-7	CASSLGVYEQYF
TRBV29-1	-	TRBJ2-5	CSVGSGYQETQYF
TRBV4-1	-	TRBJ2-7	CASGYRSGYEQYF
TRBV25-1	-	TRBJ1-1	CASSYPGRGTEAFF
TRBV7-9	-	TRBJ2-5	CASSSPTGDIGQETQYF
TRBV11-3	-	TRBJ2-1	CASSSSQYAIEQFF
TRBV3-1	-	TRBJ2-7	CASSPGQGRYF
TRBV7-8	-	TRBJ2-1	CASSPSSGGAAEQFF
TRBV29-1	-	TRBJ2-5	CSVDGADRQETQYF
TRBV4-3	-	TRBJ1-5	CASSQDTFMSGGNQPQHF
TRBV15	-	TRBJ1-5	CATSRAPLGNQPQHF
TRBV6-1	-	TRBJ2-1	CASSEWGPGTSGASSYNEQFF
TRBV12-3/TRBV12-4	-	TRBJ2-5	CASSPDREQETQYF
TRBV7-2	-	TRBJ2-3	CASSPKREERGLTTDTQYF
TRBV4-3	-	TRBJ2-1	CASSQAGQEGEQFF
TRBV7-9	-	TRBJ2-7	CASSPRTGSVYEQYF
TRBV7-3	-	TRBJ2-2	CASSPQGVGELFF
TRBV4-3	-	TRBJ2-7	CASSQGAGGPYEQYF
TRBV27	-	TRBJ1-1	CASSPERQETTEAFF
TRBV12-3/TRBV12-4	-	TRBJ1-4	CASSSSWDEKLFF
TRBV12-3/TRBV12-4	-	TRBJ1-5	CASTEGKDQPQHF
TRBV4-3	-	TRBJ1-1	CASSRDRDEAFF
TRBV4-2	-	TRBJ2-1	CASSLAGGINEQFF
TRBV7-3	-	TRBJ2-1	CASSFSGGAMDEQFF
TRBV11-2	-	TRBJ2-5	CASSSPGQGEETQYF
TRBV7-8	-	TRBJ1-1	CASSSTGETEAFF
TRBV7-3	-	TRBJ2-7	CASSLGLPGEQYF
TRBV20-1	-	TRBJ2-3	CSARLPRRAGGPDTQYF
TRBV12-3/TRBV12-4	-	TRBJ2-3	CASTPAGASTDTQYF
TRBV6-5	-	TRBJ1-4	CASSYSRTELNEKLFF
TRBV20-1	-	TRBJ2-7	CSARGLASREQYF
TRBV7-9	-	TRBJ1-2	CASSFSRGIPDGYTF
TRBV12-3/TRBV12-4	-	TRBJ1-5	CASKEGANQPQHF
TRBV6-5	-	TRBJ2-3	CASSYPGLAGPTDTQYF
TRBV11-3	-	TRBJ2-1	CASSLEGVNSYNEQFF
TRBV3-1	-	TRBJ1-1	CASSPMMNTEAFF
TRBV7-9	medium-sized	TRBJ2-7	CASSESTYEQYF
TRBV4-1	-	TRBJ2-3	CASSQEGATDTQYF
TRBV10-3	-	TRBJ2-2	CAISPKGPDNTGELFF
TRBV4-3	-	TRBJ1-2	CASSPGTSSFYGYTF
TRBV7-6	-	TRBJ2-5	CASSISANQETQYF
TRBV19	-	TRBJ2-5	CASTRTSGVQETQYF
TRBV21-1	-	TRBJ2-7	CASNRERPSGGFEQYF
TRBV10-3	-	TRBJ2-5	CAISETGATGETQYF
TRBV25-1	-	TRBJ1-4	CASSEPPGLYDEKLFF
TRBV29-1	-	TRBJ2-1	CSAERERDEQFF
TRBV14	-	TRBJ1-2	CASSRRAGNYGYTF
TRBV7-9	-	TRBJ2-5	CASSSAVETQYF
TRBV2	-	TRBJ1-1	CASNREGTEAFF
TRBV6-2/TRBV6-3	-	TRBJ2-2	CASSYVGVSLGTGELFF
TRBV29-1	-	TRBJ2-3	CSVEGTSGRGTDTQYF
TRBV20-1	-	TRBJ2-4	CSARDSQGAKNIQYF
TRBV13	-	TRBJ2-2	CASSLGLGGELFF
TRBV6-4	-	TRBJ2-2	CASSDRDTGELFF
TRBV13	-	TRBJ2-7	CASTNHGASSYEQYF
TRBV28	-	TRBJ2-3	CASSSTDVQFLETQYF
TRBV14	-	TRBJ1-2	CASSQDTGSPHGYTF
TRBV4-3	-	TRBJ1-1	CASSQGRDTEAFF